This T cell receptor beta chain emerged from a study of blood T cell repertoires in COVID-19. Study summary: The United States, Italy and Spain supplied acute and convalescent COVID-19 samples. PBMCs, B-cell-depleted T cells, or T cells provided the cDNA or gDNA that made up the material.

As handled by the study authors: From reference gene primer amplification, estimates of nucleated cell counts were derived. The protocol was immunoSEQ multiplex PCR, while the TCRdb copy is restricted to in-frame clones and leaves out a portion. Clonal size and the V and J genes are those of that table, whereas D and trimming came from the DNA. The sample carries 200,000 to 250,000 clones, approximately 80% recorded once. Donors in Cohort 3 counted as recovered after two negative PCRs, clearance, or symptom resolution. There are 14 residues in the CDR3. Germline V gene data show CDR1 as LNHDA and CDR2 as SQIVND (reference sequence). V gave up 7 bases and J gave up 5 bases, with 17 bases separating them.

The chain carries TRBV19 and TRBJ1-1; D may be TRBD1 (5 bases). Sequencing used PBMCs or T cells enriched from blood (not recorded which). This clonotype was obtained from a man aged 55 to 70 who had recovered from COVID-19. The CDR3 DNA is TGTGCCAGTACCTTGGACAACGGGGGGACTGAAGCTTTCTTT. Its protein product is CASTLDNGGTEAFF.